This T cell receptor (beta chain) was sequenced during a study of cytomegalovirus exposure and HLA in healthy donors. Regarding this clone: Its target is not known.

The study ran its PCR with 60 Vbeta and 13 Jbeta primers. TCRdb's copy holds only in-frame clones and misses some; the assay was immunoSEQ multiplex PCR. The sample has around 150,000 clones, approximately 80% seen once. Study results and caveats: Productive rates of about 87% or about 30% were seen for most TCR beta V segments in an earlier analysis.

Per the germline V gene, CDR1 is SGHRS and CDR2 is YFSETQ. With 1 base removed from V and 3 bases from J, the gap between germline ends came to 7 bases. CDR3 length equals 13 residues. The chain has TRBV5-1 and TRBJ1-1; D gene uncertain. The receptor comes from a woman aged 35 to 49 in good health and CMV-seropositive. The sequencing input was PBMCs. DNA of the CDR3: TGCGCCAGCAGCTTGATGGCAGACACTGAAGCTTTCTTT. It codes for CASSLMADTEAFF.